The following is a T cell receptor beta chain sequence with its context. The data belong to a study of OX40 agonist ivuxolimab in advanced cancers. Germline V gene lookup returns CDR1 ENHRY and CDR2 SYGVKD. This CDR3 is built from 15 residues. The V end was cut by 5 bases, the J end by 0 bases, with 8 bases between. Measured with immunoSEQ multiplex PCR; TCRdb has only the in-frame clones, and not every one. The sample shows more than 75,000 clones, around 84% of them seen only once. Sequencing used CD4+ or CD8+ T cells sorted from blood, obtained in a trial of the OX40 agonist ivuxolimab. J is TRBJ1-6 and V is TRBV10-3, with D unclear. This TCR was recovered from an adult with an advanced solid tumor such as melanoma, head and neck, liver or kidney cancer. CDR3 amino acids: CAISRGSSYNSPLHF. The CDR3, as DNA: TGTGCCATCAGTAGAGGGAGCTCCTATAATTCACCCCTCCACTTT.